Below are 10 T cell receptor beta chains sequenced from a single sample in a study of glioma-infiltrating T cells after dendritic cell vaccination. Assay used: immunoSEQ multiplex PCR; TCRdb lists only in-frame clones, some missing. The table includes roughly 83,000 clones, under 90% detected once. Here the sequenced sample was blood, taken before dendritic cell vaccination. The receptors derive from a human donor with glioblastoma.

This clone was counted a single time. This chain links TRBV19 with TRBJ1-6; 11 positions match TRBD1. With V trimmed by 0 bases and J by 8 bases, 6 bases remained unmatched. The CDR3 runs 17 residues. CDR1 is LNHDA, CDR2 SQIVND, per germline (reference sequence). CDR3 sequence (DNA): TGTGCCAGTAGTATAGAGGACAGGGGGCTGGAGGATTCACCCCTCCACTTT. Its translation is CASSIEDRGLEDSPLHF.

This clone was recorded once. This chain joins TRBV10-1 and TRBJ1-2; D is possibly TRBD1 (6 bases). The CDR3 is made up of 17 amino acids. The germline V and J ends were trimmed by 2 bases and 2 bases, with 18 bases remaining between them. Germline values: CDR1 WNHNN, CDR2 SYGVQD (reference sequence). The CDR3 sequence is CASSEGGPRGLNYGYTF. The DNA for the CDR3 is TGCGCCAGCAGTGAGGGGGGCCCTAGGGGCCTCAACTATGGCTACACCTTC.

V gene TRBV27 combines with J gene TRBJ2-7, with TRBD2 matching over 11 bases. The CDR3 spans 16 residues. V dropped 0 bases and J dropped 4; count of bases not matched to a gene: 5. The germline CDR1 and CDR2 sequences are MNHEY and SMNVEV (reference sequence). CDR3 DNA sequence: TGTGCCAGCAGTTTATCGTGGCTAGCGGGAGGATACGAGCAGTACTTC. This codes for CASSLSWLAGGYEQYF.

The V call is TRBV12-5, the J call TRBJ1-1; possibly TRBD1 for D (6 bases). The germline V gene has CDR1 LGHNT and CDR2 FRNRAP. V was pared by 8 bases and J by 7 bases, with 20 bases between. The CDR3 is made up of 14 amino acids. The CDR3 DNA follows: TGTGCTAGTAGCCGGTATGGGACAATAGATGAAGCTTTCTTT. This gives the protein CASSRYGTIDEAFF.

The V and J genes are TRBV30 and TRBJ2-5; a possible D gene is TRBD1 (6 bases). The J call could be wrong; TRBJ2-7 is a better fit for the DNA end. The CDR3 covers 14 residues. Germline V gives CDR1 GTSNPN, CDR2 SVGIG (reference sequence). CDR3 in amino acids: CAWNPGTPTYEQYF. The CDR3 region has the DNA TGTGCCTGGAACCCCGGGACACCCACCTACGAGCAGTACTTC.

This chain uses TRBV29-1 with TRBJ2-4; 10 positions match TRBD2. J was trimmed by 4 bases and V by 5 bases; bases with no gene match: 5. Germline assignment: CDR1 SQVTM and CDR2 ANQGSEA. The CDR3 totals 14 residues. CDR3 bases: TGCAGCGTTTCTAGCGGGGGAGAAAAAAACATTCAGTACTTC. This sequence encodes CSVSSGGEKNIQYF.

This rearrangement joins TRBV2 to TRBJ2-3; 7 bases are a match to TRBD2. The germline gives CDR1 SNHLY, CDR2 FYNNEI. The trim removed 4 bases at V and 2 bases at J, leaving 21 bases unmatched. The CDR3 is 20 amino acids. The DNA for the CDR3 is TGTGCCAGCAGTGTTATCCCCCGACAAGGGCGGGGGATTTACACAGATACGCAGTATTTT. Encoded protein: CASSVIPRQGRGIYTDTQYF.

This clone occurred a few times. The CDR3 sequence is CASSLSSDTQYF. CDR3 bases: TGTGCCAGCAGCTTATCCTCAGATACGCAGTATTTT. This chain links TRBV7-6 with TRBJ2-3; no clear D. Trimming removed 2 bases from V and 4 bases from J, with 4 bases in between. Looked up from germline, CDR1 is SGHVS and CDR2 is FNYEAQ. The CDR3 length is 12 residues.

This clone was recorded only once. The chain carries TRBV11-3 and TRBJ2-1, with 15 bases matching TRBD2. The CDR3 covers 16 residues. The V and J ends lost 4 bases and 9 bases, in that order; junction bases with no gene match: 7. Germline V gene lookup returns CDR1 SGHNT and CDR2 YENEEA. The CDR3 loop is CASSSGLAGGRSEQFF. DNA of the CDR3: TGTGCCAGCAGCTCCGGACTAGCGGGGGGGCGGTCTGAGCAGTTCTTC. The full variable domain, rest sourced from reference TRBV11-3 and TRBJ2-1, is EAGVVQSPRYKIIEKKQPVAFWCNPISGHNTLYWYLQNLGQGPELLIRYENEEAVDDSQLPKDRFSAERLKGVDSTLKIQPAELGDSAVYLCASSSGLAGGRSEQFFGPGTRLTVL.

In this sample, this clone turned up once. V and J are TRBV6-1 and TRBJ2-5; 8 bases align to TRBD1. This CDR3 spans 15 amino acids. V lost 6 bases and J lost 2; bases outside the gene matches: 8. Germline CDR1 MNHNS, CDR2 SASEGT. CDR3 DNA sequence: TGTGCCAGCAGAGTTCCCGGGACAGGACAAGAGACCCAGTACTTC. Its protein product is CASRVPGTGQETQYF.